This TCR beta chain is drawn from a study of T cells in Graves' hyperthyroidism and ophthalmopathy (dated by TCRdb to 2018 to 2020). For context, the study as a whole: Peripheral blood samples were taken at the time of initial diagnosis, prior to any treatment. For training and testing, the 100 or so patients in the discovery cohort were randomly divided in a 7:3 ratio. Prospective prediction of ophthalmopathy was tested in an independent validation cohort of about 19 hyperthyroidism patients and around 16 patients who later progressed to ophthalmopathy. To identify distinguishing TCR V-J signatures, a discovery cohort of some 99 patients was used, comprising some 43 with Graves' ophthalmopathy and 57 with stable Graves' hyperthyroidism. In addition, the study compared T-cell repertoires in thyroid tissue and in blood from several Graves' hyperthyroidism patients. The paper describes TCR Vbeta CDR3 sequencing of around 130 peripheral blood samples, made up of about 40 ophthalmopathy patients, some 76 hyperthyroidism patients and 17 progressor patients. After blood sampling, hyperthyroidism patients were treated with methimazole at a starting dose of 30 mg daily, and ophthalmopathy patients were treated with high-dose intravenous methylprednisolone. Paper-wide results and their limitations: Most expanded thyroid clonotypes (frequency above 0.001) were also found in blood, which suggests that blood repertoires may mirror thyroid immune responses. Sample size was not statistically predetermined, and investigators were not blinded to group allocation. In validation, progression to ophthalmopathy was predicted by the model with about 70% sensitivity and 72.22% specificity, a median of about 6.4 months before onset. Ophthalmopathy was separated from stable hyperthyroidism by a 13 V-J signature model, with roughly 88% sensitivity and about 81% specificity obtained in cross-validation and 80%/75% obtained in testing.

Hyperthyroidism patients were newly diagnosed, with disease duration under 2 months, and aged 18 to 65 years. Patients with uncontrolled infections, other autoimmune diseases, pregnancy or lactation were excluded. Diagnoses were based on clinical symptoms, serum thyroxine and TRAb, thyroid ultrasound and orbital computed tomography. Blood from progressor patients was drawn when they were first diagnosed with hyperthyroidism, before any ophthalmopathy symptoms appeared. PBMCs were isolated from about 10 ml of fresh peripheral blood by Ficoll-Paque density gradient centrifugation. Progressor patients were defined as those initially diagnosed with Graves' hyperthyroidism in whom ophthalmopathy developed during follow-up. Total RNA was extracted using Trizol reagent, and RNA quality was assessed on an Agilent 2100 Bioanalyzer. The CDR3 sequence holds 15 residues, the cysteine and phenylalanine included. Only the CDR3 part of the read is kept: 45 bases, read in frame from the first base. Via the germline V gene, CDR1 is MDHEN and CDR2 SYDVKM. At the junction V is shortened by 5 bases and J by 6 bases; bases outside the gene matches: 10.

This clonotype was counted at least ten times. The clone's antigen remains unknown. Per-base quality was not reported, and no clone a single base away is much larger than it. TCR beta CDR3 regions were amplified from RNA transcripts. A first-round RT-PCR of the TCR CDR3 used the HTBI primer set with the Qiagen OneStep RT-PCR kit. The libraries were constructed in a second round of multiplex PCR and then size-selected and purified. Sequencing of the libraries was done on an Illumina HiSeq2000 using paired-end 100 bp reads. The original methods were these. SOAPnuke was used to process the raw data, removing reads that contained adapters or uncalled bases, had a mean Phred below 15, or lacked an exact match to the constant primer or identifier. COPE v1.2.5 was used to merge the high-quality paired reads, and each unique nucleotide sequence was defined as a clonotype. Clonotypes were aligned to IMGT TRBV, TRBD and TRBJ reference segments using MiTCR v1.1. The analysis included only V-J combinations with a frequency above 0.0001, which together covered roughly 99% of the repertoires. The TCS score was defined as the ratio of F50 (clonal expansion) to E x V (chaos), calculated using BLOSUM62-based TCRdist between CDR3 peptides within each V-J. Welch's t-statistics and random forest reduced fewer than 550 V-J features to 13, which were used in a naive Bayes classifier (R e1071). TCRdb reprocessed the public reads (quality trimming at Q25 with fastp, clone calling with MiXCR) and kept in-frame beta chains. Rows with a matching CDR3 protein are joined into one entry that keeps the most common DNA and genes. The V and J calls follow TCRdb's processing rather than the paper's. Counted in this sample were roughly 380,000 distinct CDR3 sequences; approximately 15% of them appeared once. Jointly, the top ten make up around 21% of the sample.

The rearranged segments are TRBV28 and TRBJ2-4; 7 middle bases align to TRBD1. The origin of this receptor is a young man with Graves' hyperthyroidism that later progressed to Graves' ophthalmopathy. Sequenced material: blood. The encoded CDR3 is CASSRTGYGGNIQYF. The DNA sequence follows: TGTGCCAGCAGTAGGACAGGATATGGAGGAAACATTCAGTACTTC.